This TCR beta chain stems from a study of beta chain features in type 1 diabetes listed by TCRdb under 2018. About the study as a whole: Mean age, gender distribution, total cell number and subset yield did not differ between patients and healthy donors. In the study, recently diagnosed type 1 diabetes patients and matched healthy donors were compared on the TCRB repertoires of their sorted circulating CD4+ T cell subsets. Whereas all 30 or so donors provided naive and central memory subsets, regulatory and stem cell-like memory subsets were isolated from just 8 patients and about eight healthy donors. A total of about 100,000,000 sorted cells were examined across all samples, and RNA yield correlated strongly with the number of cells per subset.

A remark on this clone: Its specific antigen is unknown. Per-base qualities were not stored, and no clone one base away is much larger.

Each donor gave one peripheral blood draw, averaging roughly 100 mL, which was collected into heparinised tubes. A BD FACSAria II and a panel including CD45RO, CCR7, CD25, CD127, CD95 and CD27 were used to sort naive, central memory, regulatory and stem cell-like memory CD4+ T cells. Purity was above 95% for every sorted population. Right away, PBMCs were isolated by Lymphoprep density gradient centrifugation and were stained directly, with no culture step. To minimize batch effects, samples were stained and sorted in pairs, one healthy donor with one patient per experiment. Paper-wide results and their limitations: A moderate but significant shortening of TCRB CDR3 length was observed in type 1 diabetes patients in all four CD4+ subsets. Sequencing cDNA rather than genomic DNA could over-represent highly expressing activated cells, although activation and CD3 levels did not differ between groups. The naive, central memory and regulatory TCRB repertoires appeared to resemble one another more closely among patients than among healthy donors. Fewer insertions and more nucleotide deletions at VDJ recombination sites were observed in patients with type 1 diabetes, implying thymic rearrangement abnormalities. Only small numbers of individuals were included in the HLA sub-analyses, which left unresolved whether HLA type had any influence on TCRB rearrangement. PCR may preferentially amplify shorter templates, but because patient and control samples were amplified and corrected together, any resulting skew would affect both groups equally.

The entire isolated RNA was reverse transcribed using the High Capacity cDNA Reverse Transcription Kit, and thus expressed TCRB transcripts were sequenced. Deep immunoSEQ sequencing was applied to naive, central memory and regulatory T cell samples, giving an average of about 3.57 million total reads per sample. Sorted cells were lysed in RLT buffer, and RNA was extracted using DNase-treated RNeasy Micro or Mini kits according to cell number. Each cell subset was processed separately to prevent cross-contamination, with patient and healthy donor samples processed together. The immunoSEQ multiplex PCR was used to amplify TCRB sequences from cDNA, generating 87-bp fragments that spanned the CDR3 region. The amplicons were sequenced using the Illumina HiSeq platform. The published analysis was carried out like this. Synthetic template baselines were used to correct PCR bias computationally, reads within Hamming distance 2 were collapsed, and singletons that could not be merged were discarded. Reads were aligned against IMGT to assign V, D and J genes, CDR3 length and insertions or deletions at six rearrangement sites. Clonotype counts were normalized to sorted cell number within each subset before computing true diversity and Gini coefficients with the tcR R package. The overlap coefficient, calculated on TCRB nucleotide sequences, was used to measure repertoire sharing. Out-of-frame TCRB sequences from naive cells were analyzed to stand in for the pre-selection repertoire. TCRdb's version of the immuneACCESS table is confined to in-frame rearrangements and falls short of the full clone set. An unresolved V gene accounts for under half of the shortfall where checked; the remainder is of unknown origin. V, J and clone size are those of that table, while D and trimming were read from the DNA. This sample is represented by 250,000 or so clones; around 21% of them were singletons. The biggest ten clones account for 0.028% of the sample.

Trimming at the junction amounts to 5 bases on V and 5 bases on J, and the germline ends lie 12 bases apart. CDR3 length: 13 amino acids, cysteine to phenylalanine. Left in the record is the CDR3 DNA by itself, 39 bases read in frame from the first base. The germline V gene yields SGHTA for CDR1 and FQGTGA for CDR2. Rearrangement joined TRBV7-3 to TRBJ2-5, and perhaps TRBD2 as D gene, on 5 matching bases. The sequencing input was naive CD4+ T cells from blood. Sample cell subset or site, as interpreted from the label and publication: true naive CD4+ T cells. This sequence originates from a woman aged 35 to 49 with type 1 diabetes. CDR3 region: CASSPRSGETQYF. The base sequence is TGTGCCAGCAGCCCCCGATCGGGGGAGACCCAGTACTTC.